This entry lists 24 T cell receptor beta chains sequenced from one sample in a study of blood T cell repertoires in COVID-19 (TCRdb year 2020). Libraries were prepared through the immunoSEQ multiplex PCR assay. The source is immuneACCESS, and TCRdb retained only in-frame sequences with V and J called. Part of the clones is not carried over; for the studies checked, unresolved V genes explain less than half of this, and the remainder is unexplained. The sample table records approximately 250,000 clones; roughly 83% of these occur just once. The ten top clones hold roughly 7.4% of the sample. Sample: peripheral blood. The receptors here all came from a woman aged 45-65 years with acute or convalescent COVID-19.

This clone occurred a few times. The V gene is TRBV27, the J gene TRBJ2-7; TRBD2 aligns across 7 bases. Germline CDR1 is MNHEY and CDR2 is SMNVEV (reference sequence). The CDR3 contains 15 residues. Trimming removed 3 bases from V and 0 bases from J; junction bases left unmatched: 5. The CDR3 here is CASSFQAGRSYEQYF. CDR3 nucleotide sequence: TGTGCCAGCAGTTTCCAAGCGGGGCGCTCCTACGAGCAGTACTTC.

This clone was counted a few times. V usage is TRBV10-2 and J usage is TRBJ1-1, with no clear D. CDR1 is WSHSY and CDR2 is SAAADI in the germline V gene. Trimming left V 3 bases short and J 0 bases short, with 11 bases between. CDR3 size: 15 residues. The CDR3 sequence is CASSDWRILNTEAFF. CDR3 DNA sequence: TGCGCCAGCAGTGACTGGCGGATTCTGAACACTGAAGCTTTCTTT.

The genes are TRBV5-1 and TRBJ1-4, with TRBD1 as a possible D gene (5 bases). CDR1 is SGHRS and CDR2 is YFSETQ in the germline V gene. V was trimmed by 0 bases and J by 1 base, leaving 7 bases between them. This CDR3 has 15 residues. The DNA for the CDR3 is TGCGCCAGCAGCTTGGGCGACAGAACTAATGAAAAACTGTTTTTT. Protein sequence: CASSLGDRTNEKLFF.

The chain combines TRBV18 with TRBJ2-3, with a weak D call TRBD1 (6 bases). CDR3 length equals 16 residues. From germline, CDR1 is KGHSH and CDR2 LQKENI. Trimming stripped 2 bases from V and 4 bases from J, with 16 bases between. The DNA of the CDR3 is TGTGCCAGCTCACCAGCACAGGGAGCTTTCCCAGATACGCAGTATTTT. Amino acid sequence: CASSPAQGAFPDTQYF.

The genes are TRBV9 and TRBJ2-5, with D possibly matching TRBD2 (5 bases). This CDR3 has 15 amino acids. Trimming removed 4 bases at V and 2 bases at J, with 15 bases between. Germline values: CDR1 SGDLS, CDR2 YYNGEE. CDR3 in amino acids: CASSPSLAAQETQYF. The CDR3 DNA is TGTGCCAGCAGCCCTAGCCTGGCAGCTCAAGAGACCCAGTACTTC.

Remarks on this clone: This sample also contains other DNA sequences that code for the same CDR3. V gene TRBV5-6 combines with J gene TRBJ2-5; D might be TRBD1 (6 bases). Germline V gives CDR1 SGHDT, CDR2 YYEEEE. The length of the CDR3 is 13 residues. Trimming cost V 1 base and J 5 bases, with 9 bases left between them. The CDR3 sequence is CASSLTGSETQYF. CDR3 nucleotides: TGTGCCAGCAGCTTGACAGGGTCGGAGACCCAGTACTTC.

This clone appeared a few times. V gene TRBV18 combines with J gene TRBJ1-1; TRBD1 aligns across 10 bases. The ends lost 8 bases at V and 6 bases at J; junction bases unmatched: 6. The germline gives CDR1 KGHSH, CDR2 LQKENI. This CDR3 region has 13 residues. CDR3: CASVSGTGAEAFF. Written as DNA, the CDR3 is TGTGCCAGCGTATCCGGGACAGGGGCTGAAGCTTTCTTT.

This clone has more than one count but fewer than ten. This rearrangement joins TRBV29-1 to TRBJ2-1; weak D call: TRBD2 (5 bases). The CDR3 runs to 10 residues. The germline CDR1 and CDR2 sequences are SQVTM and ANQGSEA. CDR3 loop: CSTGYNEQFF. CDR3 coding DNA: TGCAGTACGGGGTACAATGAGCAGTTCTTC.

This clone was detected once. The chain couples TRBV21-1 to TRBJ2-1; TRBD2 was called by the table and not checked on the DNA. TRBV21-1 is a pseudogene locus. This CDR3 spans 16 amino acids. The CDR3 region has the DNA TGTGCCAGCAGCAAAGAGGACGGGAGGGATTACAATGAGCAGTTCTTC. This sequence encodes CASSKEDGRDYNEQFF.

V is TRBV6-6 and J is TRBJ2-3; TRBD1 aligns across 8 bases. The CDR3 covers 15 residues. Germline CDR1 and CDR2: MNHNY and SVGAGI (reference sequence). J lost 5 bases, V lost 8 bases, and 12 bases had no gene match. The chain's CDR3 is CASVRTGQDQDTQYF. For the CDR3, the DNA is TGTGCCAGCGTACGGACGGGACAGGACCAAGATACGCAGTATTTT.

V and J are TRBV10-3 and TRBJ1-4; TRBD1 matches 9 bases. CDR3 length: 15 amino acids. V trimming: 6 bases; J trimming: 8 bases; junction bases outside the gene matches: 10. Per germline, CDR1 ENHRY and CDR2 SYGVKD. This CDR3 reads CAIRETGGGDEKLFF. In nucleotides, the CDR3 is TGTGCCATCAGGGAGACAGGGGGGGGCGACGAAAAACTGTTTTTT.

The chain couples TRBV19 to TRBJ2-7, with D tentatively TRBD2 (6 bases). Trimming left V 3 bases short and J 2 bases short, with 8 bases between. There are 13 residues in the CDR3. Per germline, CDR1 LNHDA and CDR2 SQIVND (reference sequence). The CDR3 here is CASSMGTPYEQYF. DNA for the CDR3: TGTGCCAGTAGTATGGGGACTCCCTACGAGCAGTACTTC. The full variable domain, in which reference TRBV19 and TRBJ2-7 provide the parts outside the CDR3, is DGGITQSPKYLFRKEGQNVTLSCEQNLNHDAMYWYRQDPGQGLRLIYYSQIVNDFQKGDIAEGYSVSREKKESFPLTVTSAQKNPTAFYLCASSMGTPYEQYFGPGTRLTVT.

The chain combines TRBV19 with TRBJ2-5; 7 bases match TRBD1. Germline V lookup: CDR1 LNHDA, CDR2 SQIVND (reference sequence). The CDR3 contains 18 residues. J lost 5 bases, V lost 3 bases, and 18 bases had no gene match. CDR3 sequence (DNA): TGTGCCAGTAGTATTCGGGAACTTAGGACAGGTCTCTCGGAGACCCAGTACTTC. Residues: CASSIRELRTGLSETQYF.

The CDR3: CASSTGYGDHEQYF. CDR3 bases: TGTGCCAGCAGCACGGGTTACGGAGACCACGAGCAGTACTTC. J is TRBJ2-7 and V is TRBV7-9; no clear D gene. Germline V gene lookup returns CDR1 SEHNR and CDR2 FQNEAQ (reference sequence). The CDR3 runs 14 residues. Trimming cost V 5 bases and J 5 bases, with 16 bases left between them.

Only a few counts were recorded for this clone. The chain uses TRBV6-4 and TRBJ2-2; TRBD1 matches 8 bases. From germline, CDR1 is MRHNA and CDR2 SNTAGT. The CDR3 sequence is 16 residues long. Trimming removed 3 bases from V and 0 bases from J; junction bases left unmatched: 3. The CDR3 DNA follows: TGTGCCAGCAGTGAGAGACAGGGGTCGAACACCGGGGAGCTGTTTTTT. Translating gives CASSERQGSNTGELFF.

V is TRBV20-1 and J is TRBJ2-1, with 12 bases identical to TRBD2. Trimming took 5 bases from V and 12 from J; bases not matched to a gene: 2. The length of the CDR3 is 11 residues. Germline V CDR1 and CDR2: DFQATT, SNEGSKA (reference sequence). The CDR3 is CSASSGRAQFF. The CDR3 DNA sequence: TGCAGTGCTTCTAGCGGGAGGGCGCAGTTCTTC.

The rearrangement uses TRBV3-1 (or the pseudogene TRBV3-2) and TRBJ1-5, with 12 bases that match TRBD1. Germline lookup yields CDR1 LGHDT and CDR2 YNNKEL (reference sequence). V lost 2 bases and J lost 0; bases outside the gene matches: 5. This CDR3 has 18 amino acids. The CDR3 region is CASSQHRDRGLSNQPQHF. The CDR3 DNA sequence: TGTGCCAGCAGCCAACACCGGGACAGGGGGCTTAGCAATCAGCCCCAGCATTTT.

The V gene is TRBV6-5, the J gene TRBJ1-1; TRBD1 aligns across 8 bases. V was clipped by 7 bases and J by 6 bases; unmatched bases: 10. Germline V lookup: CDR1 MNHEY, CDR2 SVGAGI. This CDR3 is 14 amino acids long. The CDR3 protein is CASTVQGGLAEAFF. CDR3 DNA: TGTGCCAGCACCGTACAGGGGGGTCTCGCTGAAGCTTTCTTT.

The chain's CDR3 is CASSERHSYEQYF. Written as DNA, the CDR3 is TGCGCCAGCAGCGAGCGGCACTCCTACGAGCAGTACTTC. The rearrangement uses TRBV5-1 and TRBJ2-7; D is possibly TRBD2 (5 bases). The CDR3 contains 13 residues. Germline CDR1 SGHRS, CDR2 YFSETQ. The V end was cut by 4 bases, the J end by 0 bases, with 8 bases between.

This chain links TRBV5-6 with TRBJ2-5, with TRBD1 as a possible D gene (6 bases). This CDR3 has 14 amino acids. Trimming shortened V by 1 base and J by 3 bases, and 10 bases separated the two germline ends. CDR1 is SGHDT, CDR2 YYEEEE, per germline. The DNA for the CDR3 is TGTGCCAGCAGCTTGTCTAGGACAGAAGAGACCCAGTACTTC. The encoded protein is CASSLSRTEETQYF.

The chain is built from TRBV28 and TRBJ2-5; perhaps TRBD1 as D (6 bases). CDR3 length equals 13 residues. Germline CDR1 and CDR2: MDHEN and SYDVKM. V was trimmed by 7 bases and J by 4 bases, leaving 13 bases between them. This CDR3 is CASTTGRRETQYF. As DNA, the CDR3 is TGTGCCAGCACAACAGGGCGTCGAGAGACCCAGTACTTC.

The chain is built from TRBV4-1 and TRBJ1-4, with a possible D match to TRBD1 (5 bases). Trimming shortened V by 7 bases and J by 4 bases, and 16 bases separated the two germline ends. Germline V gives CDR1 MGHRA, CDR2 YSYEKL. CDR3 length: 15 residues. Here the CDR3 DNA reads TGCGCCAGCAAAGGGCTCGGGGGGAGTAATGAAAAACTGTTTTTT. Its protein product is CASKGLGGSNEKLFF.

The CDR3 reads CAISGQGAYNEQFF. CDR3 bases: TGTGCCATCAGTGGACAGGGGGCCTACAATGAGCAGTTCTTC. The chain has TRBV10-3 and TRBJ2-1; 9 bases are a match to TRBD1. This CDR3 region has 14 residues. CDR1 ENHRY and CDR2 SYGVKD come from the germline V gene. The V gene end was trimmed by 4 bases and the J gene end by 2 bases; junction bases not matched to a gene: 0.

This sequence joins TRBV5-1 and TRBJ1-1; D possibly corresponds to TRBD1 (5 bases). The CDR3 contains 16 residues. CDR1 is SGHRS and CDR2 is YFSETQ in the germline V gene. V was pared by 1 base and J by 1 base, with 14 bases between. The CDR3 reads CASSLTGTGANTEAFF. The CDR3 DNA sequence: TGCGCCAGCAGCTTGACCGGAACAGGAGCGAACACTGAAGCTTTCTTT.